This TCR beta chain was sequenced for a study of blood T cell repertoires in COVID-19 (TCRdb year 2020). For the study in its entirety: The collaborator samples originated in the United States, Italy and Spain and spanned the acute and convalescent phases of COVID-19. The prospective study material was composed of cDNA or gDNA derived from T cells, B-cell-depleted T cells, or PBMCs. Subjects who had been exposed to COVID-19, were actively infected with it, or had recovered from it provided the deeply sampled blood TCRbeta repertoires that made up the dataset. The repertoires were released in a freely available public database intended as a resource for research on the immune response to SARS-CoV-2. Samples were obtained from the ongoing ImmuneRACE study (first 160 participants) and from roughly 1,300 subjects provided by 6 global collaborators. Nearly every sample came with metadata listing a de-identified subject ID, COVID-19 status, age in years and sex. Where available, HLA class I and class II types were taken from metadata supplied by the sample provider and were not determined by assay-based typing.

CDR3 length: 14 amino acids, cysteine to phenylalanine. CDR3 DNA is the only sequence kept; it has 42 bases, read in frame from the first base. Trimmed from V: 7 bases; trimmed from J: 3 bases; junction bases lacking a gene match: 9. The germline V gene gives CDR1 as MDHEN and CDR2 as SYDVKM. Regarding this clone: Its binding antigen is unknown. No quality values exist for individual bases; no much larger clone is one base distant.

The paper's findings and limits, for the study overall: How much clinical and demographic metadata was included differed by source and by participant, and the metadata was provided uncurated.

TCRbeta CDR3 regions were amplified from genomic DNA by means of the immunoSEQ Assay, a bias-controlled multiplex PCR. Per the source publication's procedure: The number of nucleated cells in each sample was estimated by amplification of reference gene primers within the assay. To quantify the absolute abundance of each unique TCRbeta CDR3 rearrangement, sequence reads were collapsed and filtered. For each sample, productive Simpson clonality was calculated as the square root of Simpson's diversity index across productive rearrangements. Entries here come from immuneACCESS through TCRdb and include only in-frame sequences with V and J called. Some clones fail to appear in such tables; in the studies checked, an unresolved V gene covers under half of the shortfall, and the cause of the remainder is unknown. The DNA gave D and trimming, while V, J and clone size come from that table. Within this sample are fewer than 90,000 clones, with more than 90% of them counted one time only. The ten largest clones add up to around 4.7% of the sample.

The collaborating institutions used their own protocols to collect whole blood in K2EDTA tubes. Collaborator samples were shipped for TCRbeta analysis as frozen whole blood, isolated PBMCs, or DNA extracted from either sample type. The V gene is TRBV28 and the J gene is TRBJ2-7; TRBD2 matches 7 bases in the middle. This TCR was recovered from a human donor with active COVID-19. The donor label of this sample is uncertain. The sample consisted of peripheral blood. In nucleotide form, the sequence is TGTGCCAGCAAAGCAGTGGGCGGGAGCTACGAGCAGTACTTC. Its translation reads: CASKAVGGSYEQYF.